Given below is one T cell receptor (beta chain) in context. Its matching antigen is unknown. Trimming shortened V by 0 bases and J by 3 bases, and 10 bases separated the two germline ends. Germline V gene sequence: CDR1 SGHRS, CDR2 YFSETQ. The CDR3 consists of 14 residues. Repertoires were generated with immunoSEQ multiplex PCR, while TCRdb's copy carries only in-frame clones and drops some. The data contain 23,000 or so clones, more than 70% of them singletons. As to time point: cycle 4 day 1 (C4D1), after 6 weeks of nivolumab. Each patient's relapse followed autologous stem cell transplantation, and brentuximab vedotin exposure varied. The entry originates in a study of PD-1 blockade in classical Hodgkin lymphoma. As for the study in general: Nivolumab dosed at 3 mg/kg went to patients intravenously every 2 weeks.

Overall study findings and caveats: Newly diagnosed patients and complete responders had comparable diversity at baseline. Exclusion removed patients who began nivolumab under 1 year after ASCT. A significant rise in TCR diversity was seen by C4D1 for CD4+ cells but not for CD8+ cells.

Sequences were derived from peripheral blood mononuclear cells (PBMCs), sampled before the fourth cycle of nivolumab. This TCR was recovered from a human donor with classical Hodgkin lymphoma. The chain has TRBV5-1 and TRBJ2-7; the D gene is possibly TRBD1 (6 bases). CDR3 DNA sequence: TGCGCCAGCAGCTTGGGACAGGATTTCTACGAGCAGTACTTC. Amino acids: CASSLGQDFYEQYF.